The 10 T cell receptor beta chains presented below share a single source sample, sequenced in a study of blood T cell repertoires in COVID-19. Profiled with immunoSEQ multiplex PCR; TCRdb holds only in-frame clones, not every one. Among roughly 51,000 clones listed, 75% to 95% were seen once. Source material: peripheral blood. Receptor source: a man in his 70s with acute or convalescent COVID-19.

J is TRBJ1-2 and V is TRBV7-2; 7 positions match TRBD1. Germline values: CDR1 SGHTA, CDR2 FQGNSA. The CDR3 contains 14 residues. The trim removed 8 bases at V and 3 bases at J, leaving 9 bases unmatched. The CDR3 nucleotides read TGTGCCAGCGGGGATCGGGACAGAGACTATGGCTACACCTTC. It codes for CASGDRDRDYGYTF.

This rearrangement joins TRBV6-5 to TRBJ1-3; D possibly corresponds to TRBD1 (5 bases). Per the germline V gene, CDR1 is MNHEY and CDR2 is SVGAGI. The CDR3 spans 14 residues. V gave up 2 bases and J gave up 4 bases, with 9 bases separating them. In nucleotides, the CDR3 is TGTGCCAGCAGTTACCAGGGTATCGGAAACACCATATATTTT. Amino acids: CASSYQGIGNTIYF.

The sample holds one count of this clone. The J gene is TRBJ1-1, the V gene TRBV27; no firm D call. V was clipped by 8 bases and J by 0 bases, with 16 bases between them. The CDR3 loop spans 15 amino acids. CDR1 is MNHEY and CDR2 is SMNVEV in the germline V gene (reference sequence). The CDR3 loop reads CASLNSYRLNTEAFF. The CDR3 DNA follows: TGTGCCAGCCTTAATTCGTACAGACTGAACACTGAAGCTTTCTTT.

The CDR3 spells CASSLTQGLGYTF. The CDR3 DNA sequence: TGTGCCAGCAGTTTAACGCAGGGTTTAGGCTACACCTTC. J is TRBJ1-2 and V is TRBV12-3 or TRBV12-4; D is perhaps TRBD1 (5 bases). The CDR3 extends over 13 amino acids. The V end lost 2 bases, the J end lost 8 bases, and 12 bases lay between the germline ends.

Relative to its sample, this clone is medium-sized (0.01 to 0.1%). The genes are TRBV19 and TRBJ1-1; the D gene is possibly TRBD1 (5 bases). Trimming took off 6 bases at V and 0 bases at J, with 23 bases between the two ends. CDR1 is LNHDA, CDR2 SQIVND, per germline (reference sequence). The CDR3 runs 18 residues. In DNA form, the CDR3 reads TGTGCCAGTAGACTGGTGGGGGGGTTTCGGGAGATGAACACTGAAGCTTTCTTT. Translation gives CASRLVGGFREMNTEAFF.

Only one count was recorded for this clone. DNA for the CDR3: TGTGCCAGTAGTATTCTGGGGGCAGGGAACACTGAAGCTTTCTTT. Translation gives CASSILGAGNTEAFF. V and J are TRBV19 and TRBJ1-1; maybe TRBD1 (6 bases). The length of the CDR3 is 15 residues. V was pared by 3 bases and J by 1 base, with 12 bases between. Germline values: CDR1 LNHDA, CDR2 SQIVND (reference sequence).

V and J are TRBV7-2 and TRBJ2-5; TRBD2 matches 10 bases. CDR3 size: 15 residues. Germline V CDR1 and CDR2: SGHTA, FQGNSA. Trimming cost V 5 bases and J 0 bases; bases outside gene matches: 3. The CDR3 reads CASSQTSGHQETQYF. The CDR3 DNA is TGTGCCAGCAGCCAGACTAGCGGGCACCAAGAGACCCAGTACTTC.

The genes are TRBV3-1 (or the pseudogene TRBV3-2) and TRBJ2-1; D is perhaps TRBD2 (6 bases). CDR3 size: 15 residues. V dropped 3 bases and J dropped 7 bases, with 16 bases sitting between them. The germline V gene encodes CDR1 LGHDT and CDR2 YNNKEL (reference sequence). For the CDR3, the DNA is TGTGCCAGCAGCCATGAGGGCACCCGGGGGAATGAGCAGTTCTTC. This gives the protein CASSHEGTRGNEQFF.

This clone has a single count. The rearrangement links TRBV19 to TRBJ1-5; no clear D gene. The germline V gene has CDR1 LNHDA and CDR2 SQIVND (reference sequence). Trimming left V 4 bases short and J 1 base short, with 11 bases between. This CDR3 has 15 amino acids. CDR3 protein: CASSNREGSNQPQHF. The CDR3, as DNA: TGTGCCAGTAGTAACCGGGAAGGGAGCAATCAGCCCCAGCATTTT. Based on the CDR3 plus reference TRBV19 and TRBJ1-5, the full variable domain is DGGITQSPKYLFRKEGQNVTLSCEQNLNHDAMYWYRQDPGQGLRLIYYSQIVNDFQKGDIAEGYSVSREKKESFPLTVTSAQKNPTAFYLCASSNREGSNQPQHFGDGTRLSIL.

The gene calls are TRBV9 and TRBJ1-2, with D tentatively TRBD1 (5 bases). This CDR3 comprises 14 residues. V dropped 3 bases and J dropped 2 bases, with 11 bases sitting between them. CDR1 is SGDLS, CDR2 YYNGEE, per germline. DNA of the CDR3: TGTGCCAGCAGCGCGCCCGGGGGAAACTATGGCTACACCTTC. Its translation: CASSAPGGNYGYTF.